The 21 T cell receptor beta chains in this list originate from one sample, sequenced in a study of T-cell reconstitution after alpha-beta-depleted transplantation in children. Preparation of the TCRbeta library involved a method that used unique molecular identifiers. Using its own MiXCR run on the PCR reads, TCRdb lists one record per CDR3 protein. This table has about 78,000 distinct CDR3 sequences, around 14% appearing once. Here the sequenced sample was PBMCs, mostly from graft donor cells, taken 180 days after TCRalphabeta/CD19-depleted stem cell transplant. The receptors were sampled from a male patient between 2 and 10 years old who had a stem cell transplant for acute lymphoblastic leukemia, so the T cells may come from the graft donor.

This clonotype has only a few counts. The chain links TRBV7-9 to TRBJ2-4; a possible D gene is TRBD1 (5 bases). The CDR3 runs to 13 residues. The V end lost 1 base, the J end lost 8 bases, and 9 bases lay between the germline ends. CDR1 SEHNR and CDR2 FQNEAQ come from the germline V gene (reference sequence). As DNA, the CDR3 is TGTGCCAGCAGCTTAGGGATCAGGGACATTCAGTACTTC. Its protein is CASSLGIRDIQYF.

In its sample, this clonotype was seen many times. This sequence joins TRBV12-3 or TRBV12-4 and TRBJ1-1, with 8 bases fitting TRBD1. J lost 5 bases, V lost 7 bases, and 9 bases had no gene match. There are 14 residues in the CDR3. CDR3 nucleotide sequence: TGTGCCAGCACCTCTGACAGGGGTAGGACTGAAGCTTTCTTT. The encoded protein is CASTSDRGRTEAFF.

In this sample, this clonotype turned up a few times. CDR3 loop: CASSLAKAGEQFF. The CDR3, as DNA: TGTGCCAGCAGCTTGGCCAAGGCCGGCGAGCAGTTCTTC. The rearrangement joins TRBV7-9 to TRBJ2-1; unclear D gene. The germline V gene has CDR1 SEHNR and CDR2 FQNEAQ (reference sequence). Trimming stripped 3 bases from V and 10 bases from J, with 13 bases between. The CDR3 runs 13 residues.

J is TRBJ2-7 and V is TRBV28; TRBD1 aligns across 9 bases. J was trimmed by 4 bases and V by 2 bases; bases with no gene match: 6. The germline CDR1 and CDR2 sequences are MDHEN and SYDVKM. CDR3 length: 15 residues. This CDR3 is CASSLGTGFLYEQYF. Here the CDR3 DNA reads TGTGCCAGCAGTTTAGGGACAGGGTTCTTGTACGAGCAGTACTTC.

By share of the sample, this clonotype is medium-sized. This chain joins TRBV4-1 and TRBJ2-1, with 7 bases aligning to TRBD2. The CDR3 totals 15 residues. Trimming at V came to 1 base and at J to 10 bases, leaving 10 bases not matched to a gene. In germline, CDR1 is MGHRA, CDR2 YSYEKL. The CDR3 sequence is CASSQGLAGAREQFF. CDR3 nucleotides: TGCGCCAGCAGCCAAGGCCTGGCGGGAGCACGGGAGCAGTTCTTC.

This clonotype has only a few counts. The chain has TRBV24-1 and TRBJ1-2; maybe TRBD1 (5 bases). This CDR3 is 13 amino acids long. Trimming removed 8 bases from V and 2 bases from J, with 11 bases in between. Germline V gene sequence: CDR1 KGHDR, CDR2 SFDVKD. The CDR3 region is CATIVRVNYGYTF. In DNA, the CDR3 is TGTGCCACCATCGTCAGGGTAAACTATGGCTACACCTTC.

This clonotype was counted a few times. The CDR3 region has the DNA TGTGCCATCAGTGAAACGGGACTAGCGGGAGGCTACACAGATACGCAGTATTTT. It is translated as CAISETGLAGGYTDTQYF. The chain links TRBV10-3 to TRBJ2-3; TRBD2 agrees at 15 bases. Germline loops: CDR1 ENHRY, CDR2 SYGVKD. The CDR3 loop spans 18 amino acids. The junction had 6 bases not matched to a gene; V was cut back by 3 bases and J by 2 bases.

V and J are TRBV7-9 and TRBJ2-3; D gene uncertain. The CDR3 consists of 16 residues. V lost 1 base, J lost 0 bases, and 11 bases lay in between. Looked up from germline, CDR1 is SEHNR and CDR2 is FQNEAQ (reference sequence). CDR3 residues: CASSLVGHSSTDTQYF. The DNA of the CDR3 is TGTGCCAGCAGCTTAGTTGGGCATAGTAGCACAGATACGCAGTATTTT.

This clonotype has just a few counts. CDR3 amino acids: CASSLGGWDIQYF. CDR3 bases: TGTGCCAGCAGTTTAGGGGGTTGGGACATTCAGTACTTC. The chain carries TRBV12-3 or TRBV12-4 and TRBJ2-4; D is unresolved. With 1 base removed from V and 8 bases from J, the gap between germline ends came to 9 bases. This CDR3 is built from 13 residues.

The rearrangement links TRBV4-3 to TRBJ2-4; 7 bases are a match to TRBD2. The germline V gene has CDR1 LGHNA and CDR2 YSLEER. The V and J ends lost 4 bases and 8 bases, in that order; junction bases with no gene match: 5. There are 13 residues in the CDR3. The CDR3: CASSPREGHIQYF. As DNA, the CDR3 is TGCGCCAGCAGCCCGAGGGAGGGACACATTCAGTACTTC.

As to this clonotype: The junction shows a germline mismatch at one end, possibly a read error. V and J are TRBV6-5 and TRBJ2-7, with TRBD2 as a possible D gene (6 bases). This CDR3 is built from 16 residues. Germline CDR1 is MNHEY and CDR2 is SVGAGI. CDR3 DNA sequence: TGTGCCAGCAGTTATCCTCCCGGGGGAAGGAACTACGAGCGGTACTTC. Encoded protein: CASSYPPGGRNYERYF.

This clonotype was seen repeatedly, ten times or more. The rearrangement uses TRBV18 and TRBJ2-1; TRBD1 might be the D (7 bases). CDR1 and CDR2 (germline): KGHSH, LQKENI. The CDR3 runs 15 residues. Trimming stripped 3 bases from V and 8 bases from J, with 17 bases between. The CDR3 DNA is TGTGCCAGCTCACCGGCGCAGGGGGGCACATATGAGCAGTTCTTC. Amino acid sequence: CASSPAQGGTYEQFF.

The V call is TRBV30, the J call TRBJ1-6; TRBD1 aligns across 7 bases. V shed 3 bases, J shed 9 bases, and the junction held 5 bases outside the gene matches. This CDR3 comprises 13 residues. Looked up from germline, CDR1 is GTSNPN and CDR2 is SVGIG (reference sequence). For the CDR3, the DNA is TGTGCCTGGAGAGCCGACAGGGTTTCACCCCTCCACTTT. Its protein is CAWRADRVSPLHF.

There are a few counts of this clonotype. The genes are TRBV5-6 and TRBJ1-5; D may be TRBD1 (6 bases). The V gene lost 4 bases and the J gene lost 11 bases, with 22 bases spanning the gap. The germline V gene encodes CDR1 SGHDT and CDR2 YYEEEE. The CDR3 runs 15 residues. For the CDR3, the DNA is TGTGCCAGCAGCATCTGGACAGATTATAGCTGGACCCAGCATTTT. Translating it yields CASSIWTDYSWTQHF.

Only a few counts were recorded for this clonotype. The chain joins TRBV5-1 to TRBJ1-3; D is unclear. CDR1 SGHRS and CDR2 YFSETQ come from the germline V gene. The CDR3 has 13 amino acids. V was cut by 3 bases and J by 0 bases, with 4 bases left in between. CDR3 region: CASSSHSGNTIYF. The CDR3 region has the DNA TGCGCCAGCAGCTCACACTCTGGAAACACCATATATTTT.

This clonotype occurred a few times. CDR3 sequence: CASGLFGGQGRVSYNEQFF. The CDR3 nucleotides are TGTGCTAGTGGTTTATTCGGCGGACAGGGGAGAGTCAGCTACAATGAGCAGTTCTTC. This chain links TRBV12-5 with TRBJ2-1, with 9 bases lining up with TRBD1. CDR3 length: 19 amino acids. Germline CDR1 reads LGHNT; CDR2 reads FRNRAP. V shed 3 bases and J 3 bases; nucleotides not matched to a gene: 15.

For this clonotype: Relative to the germline gene, one junction end is altered; a read error may explain this. The chain carries TRBV12-3 or TRBV12-4 and TRBJ1-2; 9 bases line up with TRBD1. The CDR3 is 18 amino acids. The CDR3 DNA follows: TGTGCCATCAGTAACGTTCCGGGGTGGACAGGGGACAAGGATGGCTACACCTTC. Its translation is CAISNVPGWTGDKDGYTF.

This clonotype was observed at least ten times. This chain connects TRBV20-1 to TRBJ2-7; D not certain. CDR1 is DFQATT, CDR2 SNEGSKA, per germline (reference sequence). The CDR3 length is 11 residues. This CDR3 reads CAPVRSYEQYF. The CDR3 coding sequence is TGCGCCCCGGTTCGCTCCTACGAGCAGTACTTC.

The table lists this clonotype with many counts. The chain is built from TRBV18 and TRBJ1-2; D call uncertain. Trimming pared 2 bases from V and 0 bases from J, leaving 7 bases between. This CDR3 spans 14 amino acids. Germline-derived CDR1 and CDR2 are KGHSH and LQKENI. The DNA of the CDR3 is TGTGCCAGCTCACCAGGGCGCTCTAACTATGGCTACACCTTC. Protein sequence: CASSPGRSNYGYTF.

This clonotype has a handful of counts. This chain connects TRBV7-9 to TRBJ2-2; 7 bases line up with TRBD1. Per the germline V gene, CDR1 is SEHNR and CDR2 is FQNEAQ (reference sequence). This CDR3 spans 13 amino acids. Losses at the gene ends were 5 bases for V and 7 bases for J; bases not matched to a gene: 4. The CDR3 region is CASSRGGHGELFF. CDR3 nucleotide sequence: TGTGCCAGCAGCAGAGGGGGCCACGGGGAGCTGTTTTTT.

The V gene is TRBV29-1, the J gene TRBJ1-2; D possibly corresponds to TRBD1 (5 bases). CDR3 length: 14 residues. Germline CDR1 reads SQVTM; CDR2 reads ANQGSEA. V was shortened by 1 base and J by 7 bases, with 16 bases between the two germline ends. This chain's CDR3 is CSVEGGETAGGYTF. The CDR3 DNA is TGCAGCGTTGAAGGGGGGGAGACAGCTGGTGGCTACACCTTC. The full variable domain, its missing parts supplied by reference TRBV29-1 and TRBJ1-2, is SAVISQKPSRDICQRGTSLTIQCQVDSQVTMMFWYRQQPGQSLTLIATANQGSEATYESGFVIDKFPISRPNLTFSTLTVSNMSPEDSSIYLCSVEGGETAGGYTFGSGTRLTVV.